This TCR beta chain originates from a study of T cell responses to AZD1222 COVID-19 vaccine. Study outcomes and limitations: Among the donors, most were white British and more were female, and clonal diversity was possibly underestimated. Nearly half of the spike-specific TCRs reportedly recognize variant regions that carry no mutations.

With regard to this clone: No antigen is known for it.

Clones were sequenced by immunoSEQ multiplex PCR, and TCRdb holds only the in-frame ones, with some missing. Of tens of thousands of clones in the sample, roughly nine tenths were seen once. Trimming cost V 4 bases and J 5 bases; bases outside gene matches: 8. This CDR3 has 16 residues. Germline CDR1 is LNHDA and CDR2 is SQIVND (reference sequence). The sample here was peripheral blood, taken 28 days after the second AZD1222 dose. V gene TRBV19 combines with J gene TRBJ2-5; 12 bases fit TRBD2. The TCR was taken from an adult who received the AZD1222 COVID-19 vaccine. CDR3 nucleotides: TGTGCCAGTAGTACCCTAGCGGGGGGGCTCGGGGAGACCCAGTACTTC. Translating gives CASSTLAGGLGETQYF.